This T cell receptor (beta chain) was captured by sequencing in a study of T cell changes during pregnancy in multiple sclerosis. V shed 10 bases and J shed 4 bases, with 19 bases lying between them. The germline gives CDR1 SGHAT, CDR2 FQNNGV. The CDR3 spans 14 residues. Only in-frame clones appear in the TCRdb table, and some are missing; sequencing was by immunoSEQ multiplex PCR. Among 65,000 or so clones listed, roughly 91% were seen once. This clone has more than one count but fewer than ten. Source: peripheral blood, taken in the second trimester of pregnancy. This sequence joins TRBV11-2 and TRBJ1-1, with D maybe TRBD1 (6 bases). The receptor comes from a female donor in good health, enrolled as a control in a pregnancy study. The CDR3 DNA reads as TGTGCCACCAGACCGATTCAGGGGATCACTGAAGCTTTCTTT. This sequence encodes CATRPIQGITEAFF.